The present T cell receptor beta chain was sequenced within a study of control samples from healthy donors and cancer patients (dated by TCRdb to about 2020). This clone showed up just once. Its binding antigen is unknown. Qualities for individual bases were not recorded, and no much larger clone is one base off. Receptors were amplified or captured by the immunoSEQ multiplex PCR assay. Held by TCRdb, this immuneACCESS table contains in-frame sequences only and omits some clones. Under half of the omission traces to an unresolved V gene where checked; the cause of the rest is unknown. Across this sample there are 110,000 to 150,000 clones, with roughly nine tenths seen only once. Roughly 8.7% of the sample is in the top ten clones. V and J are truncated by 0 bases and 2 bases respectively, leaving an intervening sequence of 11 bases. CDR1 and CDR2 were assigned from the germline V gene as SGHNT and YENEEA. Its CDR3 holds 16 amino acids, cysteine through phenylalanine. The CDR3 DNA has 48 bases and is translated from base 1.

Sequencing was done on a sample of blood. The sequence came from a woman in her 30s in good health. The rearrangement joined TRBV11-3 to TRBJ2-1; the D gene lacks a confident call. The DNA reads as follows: TGTGCCAGCAGCTTAGATCGGATGGCTCCCTACAATGAGCAGTTCTTC. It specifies CASSLDRMAPYNEQFF.